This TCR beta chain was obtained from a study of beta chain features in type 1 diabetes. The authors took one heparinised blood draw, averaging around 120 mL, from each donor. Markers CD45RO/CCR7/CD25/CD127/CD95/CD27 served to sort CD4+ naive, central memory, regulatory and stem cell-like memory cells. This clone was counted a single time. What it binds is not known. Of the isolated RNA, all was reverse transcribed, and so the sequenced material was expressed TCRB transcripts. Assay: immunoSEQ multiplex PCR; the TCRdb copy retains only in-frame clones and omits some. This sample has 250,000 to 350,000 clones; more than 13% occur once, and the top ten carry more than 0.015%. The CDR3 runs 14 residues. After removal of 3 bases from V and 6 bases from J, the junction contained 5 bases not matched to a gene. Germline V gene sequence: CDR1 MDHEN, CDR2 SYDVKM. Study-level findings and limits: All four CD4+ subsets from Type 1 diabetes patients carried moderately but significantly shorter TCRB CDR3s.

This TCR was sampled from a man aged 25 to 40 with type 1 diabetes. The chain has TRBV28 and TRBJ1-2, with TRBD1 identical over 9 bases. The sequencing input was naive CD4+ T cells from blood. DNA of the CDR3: TGTGCCAGCAGTTTGGGGACAGGGATCGATGGCTACACCTTC. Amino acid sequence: CASSLGTGIDGYTF.